Listed below are T cell receptor beta chains from one sample, sequenced in a study of blood T cell repertoires in COVID-19. Profiled with immunoSEQ multiplex PCR; TCRdb holds only in-frame clones, not every one. The repertoire holds 310,000 or so clones, with 87% as singletons. Sequenced: PBMCs or T cells enriched from blood (not recorded which). All receptors come from a woman aged 18 to 35 who had recovered from COVID-19. The CDR3 runs from the conserved cysteine through the conserved F or W. D genes are given only for firm matches. Size values are once, few and many counts, or a class for expanded clones, and some rows have none.

d_call	v_call	clone_size	j_call	cdr3_nt	cdr3_aa
-	TRBV2	-	TRBJ2-7	TGTGCCACCCAGCCCGGGACACCGCGGATCGAGCAGTACTTC	CATQPGTPRIEQYF
-	TRBV14	-	TRBJ2-7	TGTGCCAGCAGCCAAGGGGGATACGGTAGGGGCGCGGTCTACGAGCAGTACTTC	CASSQGGYGRGAVYEQYF
TRBD1	TRBV5-3	-	TRBJ2-2	TGTGCCAGAAGCTTGAGGGACAGGGGGGCCGGGGAGCTGTTTTTT	CARSLRDRGAGELFF
-	TRBV5-1	-	TRBJ1-3	TGCGCCAGCAGCTTGGGGGCCGGGGTGGCTGGAAACACCATATATTTT	CASSLGAGVAGNTIYF
TRBD1	TRBV29-1	-	TRBJ1-5	TGCAGCGTATGGACAGGGAGTGTGAGTCAGCCCCAGCATTTT	CSVWTGSVSQPQHF
-	TRBV28	once	TRBJ2-7	TGTGCCAGCAGTCGATACTTTAGCGGAAAGAGCTCCTACGAGCAGTACTTC	CASSRYFSGKSSYEQYF
TRBD1	TRBV7-8	-	TRBJ2-4	TGTGCCAGCAGCTCAATCACAGGGGTAGCCAAAAACATTCAGTACTTC	CASSSITGVAKNIQYF
TRBD1	TRBV7-8	once	TRBJ2-7	TGTGCCAGCAGCTTACGACAGGGGGCCAGTGAGCAGTACTTC	CASSLRQGASEQYF
TRBD1	TRBV12-3/TRBV12-4	-	TRBJ1-1	TGTGCCAGCAGTCAATGGGACAGGGCATTAGCTTTCTTT	CASSQWDRALAFF
-	TRBV7-2	-	TRBJ1-1	TGTGCCAGCAGCTTACCTATCCTCGACTTTAGGAACACTGAAGCTTTCTTT	CASSLPILDFRNTEAFF
TRBD1	TRBV7-9	few	TRBJ1-1	TGTGCCAGCAGCGAGGGGACAGGGGAAGCTTTCTTT	CASSEGTGEAFF
TRBD1	TRBV18	-	TRBJ2-5	TGTGCCAGCTCACCAAGGACAGGGCTAGGAGAGACCCAGTACTTC	CASSPRTGLGETQYF
TRBD2	TRBV5-4	-	TRBJ2-3	TGTGCCAGCAGTGAAACCGGGACTAGCGGGGGGGGTGGCACAGATACGCAGTATTTT	CASSETGTSGGGGTDTQYF
-	TRBV3-1/TRBV3-2	-	TRBJ2-5	TGTGCCAGCAGCCAAGATCTTGGCAGGGGTATCCAAGAGACCCAGTACTTC	CASSQDLGRGIQETQYF
TRBD1	TRBV5-1	-	TRBJ1-1	TGCGCCAGCAGCTTGACAGGGGCGAACACTGAAGCTTTCTTT	CASSLTGANTEAFF
-	TRBV3-1/TRBV3-2	-	TRBJ2-1	TGTGCCAGCAGCCAAAGGGGACTGGATAATGAGCAGTTCTTC	CASSQRGLDNEQFF